This T cell receptor beta chain was obtained from a study of cytomegalovirus exposure and HLA in healthy donors. Study-wide context: The early release's HLA-typed donors yielded approximately 85 million unique TCRs. Regarding the study as a whole: Cytomegalovirus-associated TCR beta chains were listed, numbering 150 to 200. Rare sequences made up most TCRs, while some public TCRs were found in many donors. A few of the chains that were CMV-associated were confirmed in vitro to be specific for CMV antigens.

PCR used 60 Vbeta primers and 13 Jbeta primers. Repertoires were generated with immunoSEQ multiplex PCR, while TCRdb's copy carries only in-frame clones and drops some. The table records over 200,000 clones, more than 60% of them present only once. The CDR3 loop spans 16 amino acids. Trimming shortened V by 5 bases and J by 4 bases, and 20 bases separated the two germline ends. Germline-derived CDR1 and CDR2 are SGHAT and FQNNGV. Of note for this clone: Its antigen is unknown.

The sequenced sample consisted of PBMCs. The TCR sequence derives from a woman in her fifties or sixties in good health and CMV-seropositive. This chain joins TRBV11-2 and TRBJ1-2; TRBD1 is a possible D gene (5 bases). The CDR3 sequence: CASSLNLGGAGYGYTF. CDR3 nucleotide sequence: TGTGCCAGCAGCCTGAACCTTGGAGGGGCGGGCTATGGCTACACCTTC. The full variable domain, in which reference TRBV11-2 and TRBJ1-2 provide the parts outside the CDR3, is EAGVAQSPRYKIIEKRQSVAFWCNPISGHATLYWYQQILGQGPKLLIQFQNNGVVDDSQLPKDRFSAERLKGVDSTLKIQPAKLEDSAVYLCASSLNLGGAGYGYTFGSGTRLTVV.